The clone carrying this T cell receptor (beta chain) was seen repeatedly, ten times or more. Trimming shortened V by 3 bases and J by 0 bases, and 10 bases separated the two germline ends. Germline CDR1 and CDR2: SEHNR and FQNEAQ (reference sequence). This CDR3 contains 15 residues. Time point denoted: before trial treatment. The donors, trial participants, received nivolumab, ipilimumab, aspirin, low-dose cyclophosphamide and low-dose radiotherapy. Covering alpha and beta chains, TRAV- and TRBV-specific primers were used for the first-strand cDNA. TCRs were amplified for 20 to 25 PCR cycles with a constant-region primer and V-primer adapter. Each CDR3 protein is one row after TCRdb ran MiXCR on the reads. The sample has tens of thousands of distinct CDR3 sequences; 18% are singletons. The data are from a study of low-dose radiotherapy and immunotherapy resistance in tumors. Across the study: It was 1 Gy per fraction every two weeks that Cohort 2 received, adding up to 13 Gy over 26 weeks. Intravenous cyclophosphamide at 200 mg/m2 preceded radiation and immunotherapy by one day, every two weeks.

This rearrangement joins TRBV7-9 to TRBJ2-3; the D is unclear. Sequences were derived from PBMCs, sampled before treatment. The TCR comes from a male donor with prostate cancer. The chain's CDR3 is CASSLVTTSTDTQYF. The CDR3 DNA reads TGTGCCAGCAGCTTGGTCACAACTAGCACAGATACGCAGTATTTT. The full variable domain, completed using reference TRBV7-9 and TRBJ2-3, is DTGVSQNPRHKITKRGQNVTFRCDPISEHNRLYWYRQTLGQGPEFLTYFQNEAQLEKSRLLSDRFSAERPKGSFSTLEIQRTEQGDSAMYLCASSLVTTSTDTQYFGPGTRLTVL.